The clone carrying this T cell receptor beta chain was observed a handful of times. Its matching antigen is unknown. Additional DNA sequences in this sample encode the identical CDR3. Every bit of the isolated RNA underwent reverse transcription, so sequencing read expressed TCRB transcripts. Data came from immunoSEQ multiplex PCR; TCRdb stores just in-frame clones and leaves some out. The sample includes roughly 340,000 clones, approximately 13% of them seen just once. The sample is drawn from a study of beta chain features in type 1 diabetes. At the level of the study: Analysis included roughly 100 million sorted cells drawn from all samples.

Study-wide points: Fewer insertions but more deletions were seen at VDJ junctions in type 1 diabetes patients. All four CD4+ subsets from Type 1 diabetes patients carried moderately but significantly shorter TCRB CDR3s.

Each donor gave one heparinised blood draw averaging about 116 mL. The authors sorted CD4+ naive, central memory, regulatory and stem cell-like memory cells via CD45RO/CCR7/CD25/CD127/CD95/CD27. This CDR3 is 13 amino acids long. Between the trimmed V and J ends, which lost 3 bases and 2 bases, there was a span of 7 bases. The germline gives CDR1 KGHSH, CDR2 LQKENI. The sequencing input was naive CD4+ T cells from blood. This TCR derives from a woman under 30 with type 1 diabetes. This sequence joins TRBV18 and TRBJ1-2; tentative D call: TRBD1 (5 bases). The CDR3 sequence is CASSPDRNYGYTF. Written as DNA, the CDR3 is TGTGCCAGCTCACCCGACAGAAACTATGGCTACACCTTC.